Below, 13 T cell receptor beta chains from the same sample are listed, as sequenced in a study of OX40 agonist ivuxolimab in advanced cancers. TCRdb keeps only in-frame clones here, not all; method: immunoSEQ multiplex PCR. The repertoire holds approximately 12,000 clones, with about 87% as singletons. The specimen was CD4+ or CD8+ T cells sorted from blood, collected in a trial of the OX40 agonist ivuxolimab. The receptors were gathered from an adult with an advanced solid tumor such as melanoma, head and neck, liver or kidney cancer.

J is TRBJ1-5 and V is TRBV7-2; TRBD1 is a possible D gene (5 bases). Germline V gene data show CDR1 as SGHTA and CDR2 as FQGNSA. V was cut by 5 bases and J by 1 base, with 18 bases left in between. This CDR3 spans 17 amino acids. The CDR3, as DNA: TGTGCCAGCAGCGTATTGGCAGGGTTCCTGAGCAATCAGCCCCAGCATTTT. It is translated as CASSVLAGFLSNQPQHF.

This sequence joins TRBV5-4 and TRBJ2-7; 8 bases are shared with TRBD2. The CDR3 is made up of 14 amino acids. Germline V CDR1 and CDR2: SGHNT, YYREEE (reference sequence). V trimming: 7 bases; J trimming: 3 bases; junction bases outside the gene matches: 9. CDR3 region: CASSRGEGYYEQYF. CDR3 DNA sequence: TGTGCCAGCTCGCGGGGGGAGGGGTACTACGAGCAGTACTTC.

This chain connects TRBV11-2 to TRBJ2-7; unclear D gene. V shed 0 bases and J shed 1 base, with 16 bases lying between them. CDR1 is SGHAT, CDR2 FQNNGV, per germline. The CDR3 loop spans 17 amino acids. The DNA for the CDR3 is TGTGCCAGCAGCTTAGATCGCGGATTCTGGAAATCCTACGAGCAGTACTTC. Its protein product is CASSLDRGFWKSYEQYF.

This chain joins TRBV28 and TRBJ2-7, with 9 bases fitting TRBD2. From germline, CDR1 is MDHEN and CDR2 SYDVKM. The CDR3 contains 18 residues. The ends lost 8 bases at V and 1 base at J; junction bases unmatched: 18. The CDR3 loop is CASHKGWGLAGFSYEQYF. For the CDR3, the DNA is TGTGCCAGCCACAAGGGATGGGGGCTAGCGGGATTTTCCTACGAGCAGTACTTC.

This clone was seen more than once but under ten times. V and J are TRBV9 and TRBJ2-3, with 13 bases lining up with TRBD2. V was clipped by 4 bases and J by 4 bases; unmatched bases: 3. CDR1 is SGDLS, CDR2 YYNGEE, per germline. The CDR3 is 15 residues long. CDR3 sequence (DNA): TGTGCCAGCAGCACCGGGACTAGCGGGGCAGATACGCAGTATTTT. It encodes CASSTGTSGADTQYF.

Within the sample, this clone is medium-sized. The chain employs TRBV11-2 and TRBJ2-2; D ambiguous. Trimming left V 1 base short and J 4 bases short, with 4 bases between. CDR3 length: 13 amino acids. Germline V gives CDR1 SGHAT, CDR2 FQNNGV. CDR3 sequence reads: CASSLGVTGELFF. As DNA, the CDR3 is TGTGCCAGCAGCTTAGGGGTCACCGGGGAGCTGTTTTTT.

The rearrangement uses TRBV7-9 and TRBJ2-1, with TRBD2 as a possible D gene (6 bases). Germline CDR1 reads SEHNR; CDR2 reads FQNEAQ (reference sequence). V was pared by 1 base and J by 8 bases, with 15 bases between. The CDR3 contains 15 residues. The CDR3 nucleotides are TGTGCCAGCAGCTTAGTAGTGGGGGGTTGGGATGAGCAGTTCTTC. It codes for CASSLVVGGWDEQFF.

The chain combines TRBV27 with TRBJ2-1; D is undetermined. V was clipped by 3 bases and J by 0 bases, with 6 bases between them. This CDR3 region has 14 residues. Germline V gene data show CDR1 as MNHEY and CDR2 as SMNVEV (reference sequence). Here the CDR3 DNA reads TGTGCCAGCAGTTTCGCCAGCTCCTACAATGAGCAGTTCTTC. It specifies CASSFASSYNEQFF.

The genes are TRBV27 and TRBJ1-2; weak D call: TRBD1 (6 bases). The CDR3 sequence is 15 residues long. Trimming cost V 5 bases and J 4 bases, with 17 bases left between them. In germline, CDR1 is MNHEY, CDR2 SMNVEV (reference sequence). CDR3 protein: CASSLQTGLGYGYTF. The CDR3 nucleotides are TGTGCCAGCAGTCTGCAAACAGGGCTCGGCTATGGCTACACCTTC.

The rearrangement links TRBV2 to TRBJ2-7; 8 bases align to TRBD1. V shed 8 bases, J shed 3 bases, and the junction held 15 bases outside the gene matches. CDR1 is SNHLY and CDR2 is FYNNEI in the germline V gene. This CDR3 has 16 amino acids. CDR3 in amino acids: CASLVSGTGDYYEQYF. The CDR3 nucleotides are TGTGCCAGCTTAGTGTCCGGGACAGGTGATTACTACGAGCAGTACTTC.

The J gene is TRBJ2-4, the V gene TRBV28; TRBD1 agrees at 11 bases. Germline V CDR1 and CDR2: MDHEN, SYDVKM. The V segment lost 1 base and the J segment 5 bases; nucleotides outside the gene matches: 10. The CDR3 contains 18 residues. This chain's CDR3 is CASSLYRTGGPDENIQYF. DNA of the CDR3: TGTGCCAGCAGTTTATACCGGACAGGGGGCCCGGATGAAAACATTCAGTACTTC.

The V call is TRBV27, the J call TRBJ2-1; TRBD1 agrees at 7 bases. V gave up 5 bases and J gave up 2 bases; unmatched junction bases: 9. The CDR3 has 16 amino acids. Germline lookup yields CDR1 MNHEY and CDR2 SMNVEV (reference sequence). The CDR3 bases are TGTGCCAGCAGTATGGCCGACAGGGACCCCTACAATGAGCAGTTCTTC. Translation gives CASSMADRDPYNEQFF.

The chain has TRBV27 and TRBJ2-1; D gene uncertain. CDR3 size: 14 residues. Germline CDR1 and CDR2: MNHEY and SMNVEV (reference sequence). Trimming removed 2 bases at V and 2 bases at J, with 7 bases between. CDR3 residues: CASSLGLAYNEQFF. DNA for the CDR3: TGTGCCAGCAGTTTAGGGCTGGCCTACAATGAGCAGTTCTTC.